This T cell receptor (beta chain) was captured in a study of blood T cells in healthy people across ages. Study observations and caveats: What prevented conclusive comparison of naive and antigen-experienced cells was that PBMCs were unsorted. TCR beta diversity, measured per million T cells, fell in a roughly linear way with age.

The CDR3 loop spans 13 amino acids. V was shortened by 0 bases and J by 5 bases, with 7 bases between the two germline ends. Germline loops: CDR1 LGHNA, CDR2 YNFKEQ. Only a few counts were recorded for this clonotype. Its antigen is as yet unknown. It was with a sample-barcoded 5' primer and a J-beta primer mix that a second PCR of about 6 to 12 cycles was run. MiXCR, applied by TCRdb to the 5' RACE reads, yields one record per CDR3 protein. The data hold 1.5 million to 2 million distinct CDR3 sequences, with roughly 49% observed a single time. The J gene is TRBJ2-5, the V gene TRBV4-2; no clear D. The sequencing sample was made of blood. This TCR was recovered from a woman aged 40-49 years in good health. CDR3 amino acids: CASSQELLETQYF. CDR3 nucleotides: TGTGCCAGCAGCCAAGAACTCCTTGAGACCCAGTACTTC.